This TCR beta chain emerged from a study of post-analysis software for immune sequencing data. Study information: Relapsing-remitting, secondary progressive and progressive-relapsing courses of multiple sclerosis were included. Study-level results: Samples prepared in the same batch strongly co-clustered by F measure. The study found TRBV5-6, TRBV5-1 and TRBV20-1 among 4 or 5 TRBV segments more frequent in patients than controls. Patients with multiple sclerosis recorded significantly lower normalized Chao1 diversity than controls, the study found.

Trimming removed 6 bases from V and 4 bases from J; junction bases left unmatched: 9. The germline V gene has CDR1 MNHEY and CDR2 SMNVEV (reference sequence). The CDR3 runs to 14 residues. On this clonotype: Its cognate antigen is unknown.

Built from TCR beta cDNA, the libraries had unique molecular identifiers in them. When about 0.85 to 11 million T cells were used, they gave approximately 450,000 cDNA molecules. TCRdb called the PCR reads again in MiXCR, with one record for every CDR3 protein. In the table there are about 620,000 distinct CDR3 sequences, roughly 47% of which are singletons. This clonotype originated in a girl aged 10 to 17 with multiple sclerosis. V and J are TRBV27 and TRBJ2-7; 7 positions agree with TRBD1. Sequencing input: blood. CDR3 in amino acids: CASRTGTAQYEQYF. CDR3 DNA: TGTGCCAGCAGGACCGGGACAGCCCAATACGAGCAGTACTTC.